This paragraph covers one T cell receptor beta chain sequence. Its target is unknown. This sample was included in a study of CD8+ T cells in alopecia areata. The CDR3 totals 12 residues. The germline V gene encodes CDR1 SEHNR and CDR2 FQNEAQ (reference sequence). V lost 6 bases to trimming and J lost 4 bases, with 9 bases between them. As the sequencing template, cDNA was produced by extracting RNA and reverse transcribing it. Clones were sequenced by immunoSEQ multiplex PCR, and TCRdb holds only the in-frame ones, with some missing. The profile shows 200,000 to 250,000 clones, approximately 60% of them singletons. Points from the study as a whole: Mouse data revealed clearer TCR sharing than patient data did, a gap possibly tied to HLA. Especially in alopecia totalis/universalis, lesional scalp showed greater clonality than normal scalp did. Scalp samples also yield sequences of resident alphabeta T cells from normal skin.

The material sequenced was CD8+ T cells sorted from blood. This sequence joins TRBV7-9 and TRBJ2-5; perhaps TRBD2 as D (6 bases). The origin of this receptor is a human donor in good health. The CDR3 DNA reads as TGTGCCAGCAGTCGGGAGATAGAGACCCAGTACTTC. The encoded protein is CASSREIETQYF.